Each of the 14 T cell receptor beta chains below was sequenced from the same sample in a study of monozygotic twins with cystic fibrosis (dated by TCRdb to the early 2020s). The receptor library was made with the immunoSEQ multiplex PCR assay. In TCRdb, the immuneACCESS table is reduced to in-frame sequences with V and J assigned. These tables do not hold every clone; where another copy was compared, an unresolved V gene accounts for under half, and the others remain unexplained. A total of roughly 29,000 clones appear in this sample, around 85% of them only once. The top ten clones comprise over 0.7% of the sample. Sequencing used blood. The receptor source for this set is a girl aged 2 to 10 with cystic fibrosis.

This clone was counted once. This chain links TRBV27 with TRBJ2-2; D is uncertain. The V end was cut by 2 bases, the J end by 1 base, with 8 bases between. The CDR3 sequence is 15 residues long. Germline CDR1 MNHEY, CDR2 SMNVEV (reference sequence). CDR3 sequence: CASSLRQVNTGELFF. CDR3 nucleotides: TGTGCCAGCAGTTTAAGGCAGGTGAACACCGGGGAGCTGTTTTTT.

This clone showed up just once. V usage is TRBV30 and J usage is TRBJ1-3; 9 bases align to TRBD1. CDR3 length: 18 amino acids. Looked up from germline, CDR1 is GTSNPN and CDR2 is SVGIG (reference sequence). With V trimmed by 5 bases and J by 1 base, 15 bases remained unmatched. CDR3 DNA sequence: TGTGCCTGGGCGCGTCTCTTCGGGACAGGGAGGTCTGGAAACACCATATATTTT. It translates to CAWARLFGTGRSGNTIYF.

The rearrangement joins TRBV30 to TRBJ1-2; TRBD1 agrees at 7 bases. Germline V gene data show CDR1 as GTSNPN and CDR2 as SVGIG (reference sequence). The CDR3 runs to 13 residues. Trimming cost V 8 bases and J 1 base; bases outside gene matches: 7. The CDR3 here is CARSRGSNYGYTF. The DNA for the CDR3 is TGTGCCCGCTCCAGGGGGAGTAACTATGGCTACACCTTC. The whole variable domain, remainder taken from reference TRBV30 and TRBJ1-2, is SQTIHQWPATLVQPVGSPLSLECTVEGTSNPNLYWYRQAAGRGLQLLFYSVGIGQISSEVPQNLSASRPQDRQFILSSKKLLLSDSGFYLCARSRGSNYGYTFGSGTRLTVV.

CDR3 residues: CAISGGQGDSNQPQHF. CDR3 DNA sequence: TGTGCCATCAGCGGTGGACAGGGCGATAGCAATCAGCCCCAGCATTTT. The chain couples TRBV10-3 to TRBJ1-5; 8 nucleotides align to TRBD1. The CDR3 runs to 16 residues. Germline assignment: CDR1 ENHRY and CDR2 SYGVKD. The V gene end was trimmed by 6 bases and the J gene end by 0 bases; junction bases not matched to a gene: 7.

This clone has more than one count but fewer than ten. The chain links TRBV6-4 to TRBJ1-6; a weak D match, TRBD1 (6 bases). The CDR3 has 14 amino acids. Germline lookup yields CDR1 MRHNA and CDR2 SNTAGT. V lost 4 bases to trimming and J lost 4 bases, with 8 bases between them. The CDR3 spells CASSATGYNSPLHF. The CDR3 DNA sequence: TGTGCCAGCAGTGCGACAGGATATAATTCACCCCTCCACTTT.

The J gene is TRBJ2-1, the V gene TRBV4-1, with D perhaps assigned TRBD1 or TRBD2 (5 bases each). Trimming pared 1 base from V and 10 bases from J, leaving 14 bases between. Germline assignment: CDR1 MGHRA and CDR2 YSYEKL. The CDR3 is 14 residues long. CDR3 in DNA: TGCGCCAGCAGCCAAGTATCAGGGAGCGCCGAGCAGTTCTTC. This sequence encodes CASSQVSGSAEQFF.

The rearrangement links TRBV10-1 to TRBJ2-3; tentatively, D is TRBD2 (6 bases). Germline V gene lookup returns CDR1 WNHNN and CDR2 SYGVQD (reference sequence). The CDR3 covers 18 residues. V shed 1 base and J shed 0 bases, with 17 bases lying between them. As DNA, the CDR3 is TGCGCCAGCAGTGAGTTTAGTAGCGGAGATACTAGCACAGATACGCAGTATTTT. It translates to CASSEFSSGDTSTDTQYF.

The sample holds one count of this clone. The chain has TRBV2 and TRBJ2-5; the D is unclear. Germline V gene sequence: CDR1 SNHLY, CDR2 FYNNEI. The V gene lost 7 bases and the J gene lost 2 bases, with 8 bases spanning the gap. This CDR3 has 12 amino acids. DNA of the CDR3: TGTGCCAGCAAGGCAGATCAAGAGACCCAGTACTTC. Translated, it gives CASKADQETQYF.

The chain carries TRBV9 and TRBJ1-3; D unresolved. This CDR3 region has 16 residues. Germline CDR1 and CDR2: SGDLS and YYNGEE. V dropped 0 bases and J dropped 3 bases, with 13 bases sitting between them. The CDR3 DNA reads TGTGCCAGCAGCGTAGCGGACGGAAGATTTGGAAACACCATATATTTT. Translation: CASSVADGRFGNTIYF.

The chain carries TRBV30 and TRBJ2-3, with 14 bases identical to TRBD2. The CDR3 runs to 23 residues. CDR1 and CDR2 (germline): GTSNPN, SVGIG (reference sequence). Trimming removed 2 bases from V and 2 bases from J; junction bases left unmatched: 24. This CDR3 is CAWSQIAISPPGTSGSITDTQYF. The CDR3 DNA reads TGTGCCTGGAGTCAAATAGCCATTTCGCCTCCCGGGACTAGCGGGAGTATCACAGATACGCAGTATTTT.

This sequence joins TRBV7-2 and TRBJ2-7; TRBD1 is a possible D gene (5 bases). Trimming removed 1 base at V and 1 base at J, with 11 bases between. The germline CDR1 and CDR2 sequences are SGHTA and FQGNSA. This CDR3 contains 15 residues. CDR3 in DNA: TGTGCCAGCAGCTTAGGGGGCCCGTTATCCTACGAGCAGTACTTC. Its translation: CASSLGGPLSYEQYF.

V gene TRBV27 combines with J gene TRBJ1-1, with D possibly being TRBD1 (5 bases). V was pared by 6 bases and J by 4 bases, with 12 bases between. CDR1 and CDR2 from the germline V gene are MNHEY and SMNVEV (reference sequence). The CDR3 is 13 amino acids. CDR3 bases: TGTGCCAGCAGGGGGCCCCTGAGCACTGAAGCTTTCTTT. Amino acid sequence: CASRGPLSTEAFF.

This sequence joins TRBV7-9 and TRBJ2-2; 8 bases are shared with TRBD2. J was trimmed by 1 base and V by 9 bases; bases with no gene match: 4. CDR1 and CDR2 from the germline V gene are SEHNR and FQNEAQ (reference sequence). The CDR3 totals 14 residues. The CDR3 DNA reads as TGTGCCAGTCAGCGGGAGAGGAACACCGGGGAGCTGTTTTTT. Translation gives CASQRERNTGELFF. Filled out from reference TRBV7-9 and TRBJ2-2, the complete variable domain reads DTGVSQNPRHKITKRGQNVTFRCDPISEHNRLYWYRQTLGQGPEFLTYFQNEAQLEKSRLLSDRFSAERPKGSFSTLEIQRTEQGDSAMYLCASQRERNTGELFFGEGSRLTVL.

The table lists this clone with a count of one. CDR3 residues: CASSGQLFMNTEAFF. Written as DNA, the CDR3 is TGTGCCAGCAGTGGACAGTTATTCATGAACACTGAAGCTTTCTTT. This sequence joins TRBV2 and TRBJ1-1, with a possible D match to TRBD1 (5 bases). Germline-derived CDR1 and CDR2 are SNHLY and FYNNEI. Trimming took off 4 bases at V and 0 bases at J, with 12 bases between the two ends. The CDR3 is made up of 15 amino acids.